This T cell receptor (beta chain) was found in a study of T cells in Graves' hyperthyroidism and ophthalmopathy. About the study: At the time of initial diagnosis and before any treatment, peripheral blood was collected.

This clonotype was picked up a small number of times. No antigen is known for it. The study excluded patients with uncontrolled infection, other autoimmune disease, pregnancy or lactation. Fresh 10 ml peripheral blood yielded PBMCs. Germline CDR1 and CDR2: DFQATT and SNEGSKA (reference sequence). The CDR3 is 13 residues long. After removal of 6 bases from V and 1 base from J, the junction contained 2 bases not matched to a gene. RNA transcripts yielded amplified TCR beta CDR3 regions. The TCR CDR3 first-round RT-PCR relied on the HTBI primer set. MiXCR was run by TCRdb on the multiplex PCR reads, yielding one entry per CDR3 protein. The table shows about 500,000 distinct CDR3 sequences, with 16% occurring only once. Study-level results: In the analysis, a 13 V-J model separated ophthalmopathy from stable hyperthyroidism.

The clonotype comes from a woman aged 25 to 39 with Graves' ophthalmopathy. This chain connects TRBV20-1 to TRBJ2-2, with 7 positions matching TRBD2. Sequenced sample: blood. In DNA, the CDR3 is TGCAGTGCGAGCGGGGAGAACACCGGGGAGCTGTTTTTT. Protein product: CSASGENTGELFF.